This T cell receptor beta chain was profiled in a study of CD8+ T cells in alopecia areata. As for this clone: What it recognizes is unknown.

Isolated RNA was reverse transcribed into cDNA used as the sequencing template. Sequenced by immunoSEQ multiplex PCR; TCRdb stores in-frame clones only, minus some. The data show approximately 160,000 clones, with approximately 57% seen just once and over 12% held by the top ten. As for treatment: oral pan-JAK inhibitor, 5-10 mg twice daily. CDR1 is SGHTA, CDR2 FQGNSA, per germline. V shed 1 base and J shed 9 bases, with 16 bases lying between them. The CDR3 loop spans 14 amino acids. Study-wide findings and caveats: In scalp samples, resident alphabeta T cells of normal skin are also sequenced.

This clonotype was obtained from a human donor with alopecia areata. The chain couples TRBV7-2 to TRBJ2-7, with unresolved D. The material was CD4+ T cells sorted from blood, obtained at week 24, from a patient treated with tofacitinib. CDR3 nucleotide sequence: TGTGCCAGCAGCTTAGACTCCGCGTCGGTGGGGCAGTACTTC. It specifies CASSLDSASVGQYF.